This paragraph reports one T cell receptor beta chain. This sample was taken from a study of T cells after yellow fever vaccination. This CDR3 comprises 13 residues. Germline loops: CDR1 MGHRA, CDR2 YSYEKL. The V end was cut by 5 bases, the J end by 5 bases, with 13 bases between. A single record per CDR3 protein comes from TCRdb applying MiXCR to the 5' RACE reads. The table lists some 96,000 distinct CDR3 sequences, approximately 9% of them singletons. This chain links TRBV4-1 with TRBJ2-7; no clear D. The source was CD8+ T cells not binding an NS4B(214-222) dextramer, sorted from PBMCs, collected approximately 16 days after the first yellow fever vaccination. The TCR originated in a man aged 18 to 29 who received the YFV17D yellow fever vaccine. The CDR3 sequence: CASSSVPGHEQYF. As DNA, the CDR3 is TGCGCCAGCAGCAGCGTACCCGGTCACGAGCAGTACTTC.